Listed below are T cell receptor beta chains from one sample, sequenced in a study of early T cells in non-severe SARS-CoV-2 infection. TCRdb called the 5' RACE reads again in MiXCR, with one record for every CDR3 protein. The data show about 60,000 distinct CDR3 sequences, 10% to 12% seen once. Material: whole blood, obtained at baseline. The receptor set was obtained from an adult who was a healthcare worker with PCR-confirmed SARS-CoV-2 infection or an uninfected control (not recorded which). Each CDR3 is given with its conserved first and last residue. Each record gives: D gene, J gene, V gene, clone size, CDR3 DNA, CDR3 protein. D genes are given only for firm matches. Expanded clones get a size class; other rows say once, few or many, or leave the size out.

d_call: -; j_call: TRBJ1-1; v_call: TRBV7-9; clone_size: -; cdr3_nt: TGTGCCAGCAGCGGGAGTGGGGGAACAGGCACTGAAGCTTTCTTT; cdr3_aa: CASSGSGGTGTEAFF
d_call: TRBD1; j_call: TRBJ2-2; v_call: TRBV18; clone_size: few; cdr3_nt: TGTGCCAGCTCACCACCCGTGGACAGGGGAAGAACCGGGGAGCTGTTTTTT; cdr3_aa: CASSPPVDRGRTGELFF
d_call: TRBD2; j_call: TRBJ2-1; v_call: TRBV5-6; clone_size: -; cdr3_nt: TGTGCCAGCAGCTTCTTAGTGGCGGGGGGCCACAATGAGCAGTTCTTC; cdr3_aa: CASSFLVAGGHNEQFF
d_call: -; j_call: TRBJ2-2; v_call: TRBV7-2; clone_size: -; cdr3_nt: TGTGCCAGCAGCCATCCAACTAGCCACGGGGAGCTGTTTTTT; cdr3_aa: CASSHPTSHGELFF
d_call: -; j_call: TRBJ2-1; v_call: TRBV20-1; clone_size: few; cdr3_nt: TGCAGTAGAAGGACTTCCTACAATGAGCAGTTCTTC; cdr3_aa: CSRRTSYNEQFF
d_call: -; j_call: TRBJ2-3; v_call: TRBV15; clone_size: -; cdr3_nt: TGTGCCACCAACAGATTTTCAGGGTCGATCGCAGATACGCAGTATTTT; cdr3_aa: CATNRFSGSIADTQYF
d_call: -; j_call: TRBJ2-1; v_call: TRBV9; clone_size: -; cdr3_nt: TGTGCCAGCAGCGCGATTCGCGACACCTACAATGAGCAGTTCTTC; cdr3_aa: CASSAIRDTYNEQFF
d_call: TRBD1; j_call: TRBJ1-3; v_call: TRBV7-6; clone_size: few; cdr3_nt: TGTGCCAGCAGCCCCCATCAGGGACAGGGTTTTTCTGGAAACACCATATATTTT; cdr3_aa: CASSPHQGQGFSGNTIYF
d_call: -; j_call: TRBJ2-7; v_call: TRBV3-1; clone_size: few; cdr3_nt: TGTGCCAGCAGCCAAGAATGGGGGGCCTACGAGCAGTACTTC; cdr3_aa: CASSQEWGAYEQYF
d_call: -; j_call: TRBJ2-3; v_call: TRBV11-2; clone_size: few; cdr3_nt: TGTGCCAGCAGCCCCTTGCAGGGTACGCAGTATTTT; cdr3_aa: CASSPLQGTQYF
d_call: TRBD1; j_call: TRBJ1-1; v_call: TRBV20-1; clone_size: few; cdr3_nt: TGCAGTGCCATGGACAGGGGGCGCGGGAACACTGAAGCTTTCTTT; cdr3_aa: CSAMDRGRGNTEAFF
d_call: -; j_call: TRBJ1-1; v_call: TRBV20-1; clone_size: -; cdr3_nt: TGCAGTGCTAAGGGGAGCCGGGACACTGAAGCTTTCTTT; cdr3_aa: CSAKGSRDTEAFF
d_call: -; j_call: TRBJ2-3; v_call: TRBV7-2; clone_size: many; cdr3_nt: TGTGCCAGCAGCTTTCTAACAGATACGCAGTATTTT; cdr3_aa: CASSFLTDTQYF
d_call: -; j_call: TRBJ1-1; v_call: TRBV27; clone_size: -; cdr3_nt: TGTGCCAGCTCCAGCAGTTGGGGGAACACTGAAGCTTTCTTT; cdr3_aa: CASSSSWGNTEAFF
d_call: TRBD2; j_call: TRBJ2-7; v_call: TRBV11-2; clone_size: few; cdr3_nt: TGTGCCAGCAGCTTTAGCGGGGGAGAATACTACGAGCAGTACTTC; cdr3_aa: CASSFSGGEYYEQYF
d_call: -; j_call: TRBJ2-5; v_call: TRBV6-2/TRBV6-3; clone_size: few; cdr3_nt: TGTGCCATCGTGTCCCCCGGGGAGACCCAGTACTTC; cdr3_aa: CAIVSPGETQYF
d_call: -; j_call: TRBJ2-2; v_call: TRBV19; clone_size: -; cdr3_nt: TGTGCCAGTAGTGCGAGTACCTCTTCGACCGGGGAGCTGTTTTTT; cdr3_aa: CASSASTSSTGELFF
d_call: TRBD1; j_call: TRBJ2-7; v_call: TRBV7-3; clone_size: -; cdr3_nt: TGTGCCAGCAGCGTGACAGGGTTACGAGCCGAGCAGTACTTC; cdr3_aa: CASSVTGLRAEQYF
d_call: -; j_call: TRBJ1-1; v_call: TRBV5-1; clone_size: few; cdr3_nt: TGCGCCAGCAGCCGGGCAGGGACGAACACTGAAGCTTTCTTT; cdr3_aa: CASSRAGTNTEAFF
d_call: -; j_call: TRBJ1-5; v_call: TRBV6-1; clone_size: -; cdr3_nt: TGTGCCAGCAGTAACGATGTAAATCAGCCCCAGCATTTT; cdr3_aa: CASSNDVNQPQHF
d_call: -; j_call: TRBJ1-2; v_call: TRBV3-1; clone_size: few; cdr3_nt: TGTGCCAGCAGCGAAAGAGGCGGCTACACCTTC; cdr3_aa: CASSERGGYTF
d_call: -; j_call: TRBJ2-2; v_call: TRBV12-3/TRBV12-4; clone_size: -; cdr3_nt: TGTGCCAGCAAGCCCGCACTCGGGACGGGGGACACCGGGAAGCTGTTTTTT; cdr3_aa: CASKPALGTGDTGKLFF
d_call: -; j_call: TRBJ2-3; v_call: TRBV13; clone_size: -; cdr3_nt: TGTGCCAGCAGCGAAGGGCCCGTGCCCCCAGATACGCAGTATTTT; cdr3_aa: CASSEGPVPPDTQYF
d_call: -; j_call: TRBJ2-7; v_call: TRBV6-6; clone_size: many; cdr3_nt: TGTGCCAGCAGTTCAGGGGGGGGGAGGAACGAGCAGTACTTC; cdr3_aa: CASSSGGGRNEQYF
d_call: -; j_call: TRBJ1-1; v_call: TRBV20-1; clone_size: many; cdr3_nt: TGCAGTGCTAGTTGGGGGAATATGAACACTGAAGCTTTCTTT; cdr3_aa: CSASWGNMNTEAFF
d_call: TRBD1; j_call: TRBJ1-1; v_call: TRBV6-5; clone_size: few; cdr3_nt: TGTGCCAGCAGCCGTACAGGGGGGCACACTGAAGCTTTCTTT; cdr3_aa: CASSRTGGHTEAFF
d_call: TRBD1; j_call: TRBJ1-2; v_call: TRBV7-2; clone_size: many; cdr3_nt: TGTGCCAGCAGCTTAGCAATAACACAAGATACCGGGACAGCCGACACGGGCTACACCTTC; cdr3_aa: CASSLAITQDTGTADTGYTF
d_call: -; j_call: TRBJ2-7; v_call: TRBV12-5; clone_size: few; cdr3_nt: TGTGCTAGTGGTTTCGCGGCCCTCTCTCGGGACCGACCCTACGAGCAGTACTTC; cdr3_aa: CASGFAALSRDRPYEQYF